Below, 30 T cell receptor beta chains from the same sample are listed, as sequenced in a study of blood T cell repertoires in COVID-19. Produced via immunoSEQ multiplex PCR; TCRdb's table is partial and in-frame only. The sample records under 200,000 clones, approximately 86% being singletons. The specimen sequenced was PBMCs or T cells enriched from blood (not recorded which). The source of these receptors is a man aged 60 to 69 who had recovered from COVID-19.

V gene TRBV5-6 combines with J gene TRBJ2-1; D is perhaps TRBD2 (7 bases). Trimming pared 0 bases from V and 11 bases from J, leaving 15 bases between. The CDR3 length is 14 residues. Germline-derived CDR1 and CDR2 are SGHDT and YYEEEE. The CDR3 region has the DNA TGTGCCAGCAGCTTGGTGGAGGGGGGGACCAAGCAGTTCTTC. Translating gives CASSLVEGGTKQFF.

This rearrangement joins TRBV5-6 to TRBJ1-6, with D maybe TRBD1 (5 bases). Germline V gene data show CDR1 as SGHDT and CDR2 as YYEEEE. Trimming cost V 0 bases and J 5 bases, with 9 bases left between them. CDR3 length: 15 amino acids. The CDR3 region is CASSLGQFHNSPLHF. CDR3 bases: TGTGCCAGCAGCTTGGGACAGTTCCATAATTCACCCCTCCACTTT. Drawing the rest from reference TRBV5-6 and TRBJ1-6, the complete variable domain is DAGVTQSPTHLIKTRGQQVTLRCSPKSGHDTVSWYQQALGQGPQFIFQYYEEEERQRGNFPDRFSGHQFPNYSSELNVNALLLGDSALYLCASSLGQFHNSPLHFGNGTRLTVT.

The chain joins TRBV6-5 to TRBJ2-1; 7 bases map to TRBD2. The CDR3 covers 15 residues. CDR1 is MNHEY, CDR2 SVGAGI, per germline. The trim removed 7 bases at V and 1 base at J, leaving 7 bases unmatched. CDR3 nucleotide sequence: TGTGCCAGCACCCTTGGGAGGGGTTCCTACAATGAGCAGTTCTTC. Amino acid sequence: CASTLGRGSYNEQFF.

The chain couples TRBV29-1 to TRBJ1-2; no definite D call. The V end was cut by 3 bases, the J end by 4 bases, with 9 bases between. The CDR3 has 12 amino acids. Germline CDR1 reads SQVTM; CDR2 reads ANQGSEA. CDR3 protein: CSVDALVYGYTF. The CDR3 DNA follows: TGCAGCGTTGATGCACTCGTCTATGGCTACACCTTC.

The J gene is TRBJ2-2, the V gene TRBV7-9; D is perhaps TRBD1 (5 bases). V was shortened by 5 bases and J by 2 bases, with 12 bases between the two germline ends. Germline V gives CDR1 SEHNR, CDR2 FQNEAQ (reference sequence). This CDR3 contains 15 residues. The CDR3 DNA is TGTGCCAGCAGCGTAACGGACACTAACACCGGGGAGCTGTTTTTT. This codes for CASSVTDTNTGELFF.

This chain links TRBV6-1 with TRBJ2-7, with a tentative D call TRBD1 (7 bases). The V gene lost 2 bases and the J gene lost 3 bases, with 14 bases spanning the gap. The CDR3 spans 15 residues. Germline assignment: CDR1 MNHNS and CDR2 SASEGT. CDR3 bases: TGTGCCAGCAGTGAATCAGGGGGGTGGTACTACGAGCAGTACTTC. Translated: CASSESGGWYYEQYF.

The J gene is TRBJ2-7, the V gene TRBV14; D might be TRBD1 (6 bases). V lost 4 bases and J lost 4, with 8 bases in between. The germline CDR1 and CDR2 sequences are SGHDN and FVKESK. The CDR3 contains 12 residues. The DNA of the CDR3 is TGTGCCAGCAGCCCACAGGGTTACGAGCAGTACTTC. Translating it yields CASSPQGYEQYF.

The chain links TRBV7-9 to TRBJ2-3; 9 bases fit TRBD2. The germline V gene encodes CDR1 SEHNR and CDR2 FQNEAQ (reference sequence). Trimming cost V 5 bases and J 4 bases; bases outside gene matches: 10. The CDR3 length is 16 residues. The CDR3 region is CASSPLSGRGADTQYF. In nucleotides, the CDR3 is TGTGCCAGCAGCCCACTTAGCGGGAGAGGGGCAGATACGCAGTATTTT.

This sequence joins TRBV19 and TRBJ2-3; TRBD1 matches 8 bases. V shed 8 bases and J 2 bases; nucleotides not matched to a gene: 12. Germline loops: CDR1 LNHDA, CDR2 SQIVND (reference sequence). CDR3 size: 16 residues. The CDR3 sequence: CASGGTGKVLTDTQYF. The CDR3 bases are TGTGCCAGTGGAGGGACAGGTAAAGTCCTCACAGATACGCAGTATTTT.

This clone was seen a few times. J is TRBJ1-5 and V is TRBV6-5, with D perhaps TRBD1 (5 bases). CDR3 length equals 13 residues. Trimming took 7 bases from V and 7 from J, leaving 14 bases between them. The germline CDR1 and CDR2 sequences are MNHEY and SVGAGI. For the CDR3, the DNA is TGTGCCAGCAACGAGCAGGGCCTCCAGCCCCAGCATTTT. This encodes CASNEQGLQPQHF.

This rearrangement joins TRBV2 to TRBJ1-3; D unresolved. Deletions cut 0 bases from V and 0 bases from J, with 9 bases between. The CDR3 covers 16 residues. Germline lookup yields CDR1 SNHLY and CDR2 FYNNEI. The CDR3 reads CASSEAQTSSGNTIYF. The CDR3 DNA is TGTGCCAGCAGTGAAGCGCAAACAAGCTCTGGAAACACCATATATTTT.

The rearrangement links TRBV7-6 to TRBJ2-2; TRBD2 might be the D (6 bases). Germline-derived CDR1 and CDR2 are SGHVS and FNYEAQ. The CDR3 is made up of 18 amino acids. Trimming removed 1 base from V and 0 bases from J, with 15 bases in between. CDR3: CASSLESPIAANTGELFF. CDR3 coding DNA: TGTGCCAGCAGCTTAGAATCCCCCATAGCGGCGAACACCGGGGAGCTGTTTTTT.

The CDR3 DNA reads as TGTGCCAGCAGCTACTCCGGGACTCCAACCTACGAGCAGTACTTC. This sequence encodes CASSYSGTPTYEQYF. This chain links TRBV7-2 with TRBJ2-7; D may be TRBD2 (6 bases). The CDR3 length is 15 residues. The V end was cut by 4 bases, the J end by 2 bases, with 15 bases between. Germline CDR1 and CDR2: SGHTA and FQGNSA. Drawing the rest from reference TRBV7-2 and TRBJ2-7, the complete variable domain is GAGVSQSPSNKVTEKGKDVELRCDPISGHTALYWYRQSLGQGLEFLIYFQGNSAPDKSGLPSDRFSAERTGGSVSTLTIQRTQQEDSAVYLCASSYSGTPTYEQYFGPGTRLTVT.

J is TRBJ2-5 and V is TRBV11-3; D call uncertain. This CDR3 has 12 amino acids. The germline gives CDR1 SGHNT, CDR2 YENEEA. V was pared by 0 bases and J by 5 bases, with 4 bases between. CDR3 in amino acids: CASSLEEETQYF. DNA of the CDR3: TGTGCCAGCAGCTTAGAGGAGGAGACCCAGTACTTC. The variable domain in full, with the rest retrieved from reference TRBV11-3 and TRBJ2-5, is EAGVVQSPRYKIIEKKQPVAFWCNPISGHNTLYWYLQNLGQGPELLIRYENEEAVDDSQLPKDRFSAERLKGVDSTLKIQPAELGDSAVYLCASSLEEETQYFGPGTRLLVL.

The V gene is TRBV2, the J gene TRBJ1-2, with D unresolved. The CDR3 sequence is 14 residues long. The germline CDR1 and CDR2 sequences are SNHLY and FYNNEI. Trimming removed 3 bases at V and 4 bases at J, with 12 bases between. The CDR3 DNA reads as TGTGCCAGCAGTGATGGGCAGACTATCTATGGCTACACCTTC. This encodes CASSDGQTIYGYTF.

The chain employs TRBV12-5 and TRBJ1-5; D is possibly TRBD1 (6 bases). Germline V lookup: CDR1 LGHNT, CDR2 FRNRAP. The length of the CDR3 is 17 residues. V was trimmed by 2 bases and J by 5 bases, leaving 19 bases between them. The chain's CDR3 is CASGLSIGQPRDQPQHF. CDR3 DNA: TGTGCTAGTGGTTTGAGTATAGGACAGCCGCGGGATCAGCCCCAGCATTTT.

The CDR3 coding sequence is TGTGCCAGCACCTACAGTTATGGCTACACCTTC. Amino acids: CASTYSYGYTF. The V and J genes are TRBV12-3 or TRBV12-4 and TRBJ1-2; D remains ambiguous. This CDR3 comprises 11 residues. V shed 7 bases and J shed 5 bases, with 8 bases lying between them.

The chain uses TRBV2 and TRBJ2-1; TRBD1 matches 7 bases. The CDR3 is made up of 15 amino acids. The J segment lost 6 bases and the V segment lost 2 bases, leaving 7 bases of the junction unmatched. The germline V gene has CDR1 SNHLY and CDR2 FYNNEI. CDR3 sequence: CASSEIGGASNEQFF. The CDR3 coding sequence is TGTGCCAGCAGTGAAATAGGGGGCGCTAGCAATGAGCAGTTCTTC.

The count of this clone is one. This chain uses TRBV15 with TRBJ2-3; TRBD1 matches at 8 bases. The CDR3 has 15 amino acids. The junction had 7 bases not matched to a gene; V was cut back by 7 bases and J by 1 base. Germline loops: CDR1 LNHNV, CDR2 YYDKDF (reference sequence). The CDR3 DNA sequence: TGTGCCACCAACGCTCCAGGGGGCGGCACAGATACGCAGTATTTT. This encodes CATNAPGGGTDTQYF.

This clone was counted between two and nine times. CDR3 DNA: TGTGCCAGCAGCCGCCCCCGAGACTACGCCGGGGAGCTGTTTTTT. It encodes CASSRPRDYAGELFF. The chain recombines TRBV5-8 with TRBJ2-2, with D maybe TRBD2 (5 bases). Germline loops: CDR1 SGHTS, CDR2 YDEGEE. The CDR3 is made up of 15 amino acids. V lost 4 bases and J lost 6, with 16 bases in between. Variable domain in full (rest from reference TRBV5-8 and TRBJ2-2): EAGVTQSPTHLIKTRGQQATLRCSPISGHTSVYWYQQALGLGLQFLLWYDEGEERNRGNFPPRFSGRQFPNYSSELNVNALELEDSALYLCASSRPRDYAGELFFGEGSRLTVL.

The chain couples TRBV27 to TRBJ2-3; 8 bases are shared with TRBD1. Trimming at V came to 4 bases and at J to 4 bases, leaving 7 bases not matched to a gene. Looked up from germline, CDR1 is MNHEY and CDR2 is SMNVEV (reference sequence). The CDR3 spans 15 residues. CDR3 bases: TGTGCCAGCAGTTCAACAGGGGGAGCTCCAGATACGCAGTATTTT. It is translated as CASSSTGGAPDTQYF.

This clone was detected only once. This sequence joins TRBV6-5 and TRBJ2-1; no clear D. This CDR3 is built from 15 residues. Germline lookup yields CDR1 MNHEY and CDR2 SVGAGI. Trimming took off 7 bases at V and 4 bases at J, with 17 bases between the two ends. The DNA for the CDR3 is TGTGCCAGCAAGGCGAGAAAACAGCCTTACAATGAGCAGTTCTTC. Encoded protein: CASKARKQPYNEQFF.

The rearrangement joins TRBV28 to TRBJ2-7; a weak D match, TRBD1 (6 bases). The CDR3 length is 16 residues. V lost 6 bases, J lost 2 bases, and 20 bases lay in between. The germline V gene encodes CDR1 MDHEN and CDR2 SYDVKM. The DNA for the CDR3 is TGTGCCAGCAGCCTATACTCGGGGACACCCACCTACGAGCAGTACTTC. Translating it yields CASSLYSGTPTYEQYF.

The chain has TRBV12-3 or TRBV12-4 and TRBJ2-1, with D unclear. The CDR3 loop spans 13 amino acids. Trimming stripped 3 bases from V and 7 bases from J, with 10 bases between. DNA of the CDR3: TGTGCCAGCAGTTTTGAACAACCTAATGAGCAGTTCTTC. This translates into CASSFEQPNEQFF.

J is TRBJ2-3 and V is TRBV7-9, with 7 nucleotides matching TRBD2. From germline, CDR1 is SEHNR and CDR2 FQNEAQ (reference sequence). The length of the CDR3 is 15 residues. V gave up 8 bases and J gave up 1 base; unmatched junction bases: 9. In DNA form, the CDR3 reads TGTGCCAGCGGCTCTCGTGGGAGGGGCACAGATACGCAGTATTTT. It codes for CASGSRGRGTDTQYF.

V gene TRBV6-5 combines with J gene TRBJ1-3; D might be TRBD1 (5 bases). V was trimmed by 6 bases and J by 4 bases, leaving 10 bases between them. CDR3 length: 13 residues. Germline V gene lookup returns CDR1 MNHEY and CDR2 SVGAGI. CDR3 DNA: TGTGCCAGCAGGGCAGGGTTCGGAAACACCATATATTTT. Translated: CASRAGFGNTIYF.

The chain has TRBV28 and TRBJ2-5; 10 bases match TRBD2. This CDR3 is built from 18 residues. Germline values: CDR1 MDHEN, CDR2 SYDVKM. V lost 3 bases to trimming and J lost 2 bases; unmatched junction nucleotides: 12. The CDR3 loop reads CASSFTSGKKTSQETQYF. The CDR3 DNA is TGTGCCAGCAGTTTTACTAGCGGGAAAAAGACCTCTCAAGAGACCCAGTACTTC. Full variable domain (outside the CDR3, taken from reference TRBV28 and TRBJ2-5): DVKVTQSSRYLVKRTGEKVFLECVQDMDHENMFWYRQDPGLGLRLIYFSYDVKMKEKGDIPEGYSVSREKKERFSLILESASTNQTSMYLCASSFTSGKKTSQETQYFGPGTRLLVL.

J is TRBJ1-6 and V is TRBV5-1; 7 bases match TRBD1. J gave up 0 bases and V 0 bases, and 3 bases lay outside the gene matches. CDR3 length equals 17 residues. CDR1 and CDR2 from the germline V gene are SGHRS and YFSETQ. The CDR3 DNA follows: TGCGCCAGCAGCTTGGGGGGACAGAGCTCCTATAATTCACCCCTCCACTTT. This codes for CASSLGGQSSYNSPLHF.

V usage is TRBV14 and J usage is TRBJ2-7; 8 positions match TRBD1. The V gene's germline CDR1 is SGHDN and CDR2 FVKESK. V lost 3 bases to trimming and J lost 3 bases; unmatched junction nucleotides: 7. This CDR3 spans 15 amino acids. The CDR3, as DNA: TGTGCCAGCAGCCAGACCAGGGGGCAGGTCTACGAGCAGTACTTC. Its translation: CASSQTRGQVYEQYF.

The chain uses TRBV27 and TRBJ2-1, with D possibly being TRBD1 (5 bases). Germline assignment: CDR1 MNHEY and CDR2 SMNVEV (reference sequence). Trimming took off 3 bases at V and 0 bases at J, with 9 bases between the two ends. This CDR3 is built from 15 residues. The CDR3 reads CASSFRGTSYNEQFF. The CDR3 DNA reads as TGTGCCAGCAGTTTTAGGGGCACCTCCTACAATGAGCAGTTCTTC.